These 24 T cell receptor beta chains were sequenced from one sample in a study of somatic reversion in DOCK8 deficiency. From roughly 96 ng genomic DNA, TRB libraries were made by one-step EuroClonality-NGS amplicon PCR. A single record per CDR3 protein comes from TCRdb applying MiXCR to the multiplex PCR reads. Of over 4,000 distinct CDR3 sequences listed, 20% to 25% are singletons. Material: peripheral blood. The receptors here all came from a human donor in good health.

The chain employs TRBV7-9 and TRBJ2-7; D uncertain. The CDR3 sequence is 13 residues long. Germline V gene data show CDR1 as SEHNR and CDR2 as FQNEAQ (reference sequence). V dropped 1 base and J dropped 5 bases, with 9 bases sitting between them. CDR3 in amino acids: CASSLGGSHEQYF. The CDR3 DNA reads TGTGCCAGCAGCTTAGGTGGATCCCACGAGCAGTACTTC.

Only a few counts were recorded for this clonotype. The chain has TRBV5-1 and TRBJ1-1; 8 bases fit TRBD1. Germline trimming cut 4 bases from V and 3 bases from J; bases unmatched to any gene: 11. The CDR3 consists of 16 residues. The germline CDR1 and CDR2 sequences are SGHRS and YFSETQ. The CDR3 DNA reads TGCGCCAGCAGCCCGGGGGCAGGGGGCTGGGACACTGAAGCTTTCTTT. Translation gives CASSPGAGGWDTEAFF.

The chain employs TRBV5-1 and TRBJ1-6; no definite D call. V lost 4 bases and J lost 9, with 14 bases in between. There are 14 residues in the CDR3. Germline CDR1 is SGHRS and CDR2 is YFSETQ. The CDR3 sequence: CASSPGPTGSPLHF. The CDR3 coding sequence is TGCGCCAGCAGCCCCGGACCAACGGGTTCACCCCTCCACTTT.

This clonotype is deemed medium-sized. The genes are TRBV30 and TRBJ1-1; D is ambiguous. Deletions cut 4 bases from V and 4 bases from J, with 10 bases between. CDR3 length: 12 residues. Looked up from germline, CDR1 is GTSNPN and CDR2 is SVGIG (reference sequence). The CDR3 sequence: CAWKEIPTEAFF. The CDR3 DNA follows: TGTGCCTGGAAAGAAATCCCCACTGAAGCTTTCTTT.

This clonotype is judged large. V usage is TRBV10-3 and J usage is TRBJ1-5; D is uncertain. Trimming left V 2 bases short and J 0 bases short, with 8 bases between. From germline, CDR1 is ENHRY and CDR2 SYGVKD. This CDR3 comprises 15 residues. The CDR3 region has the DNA TGTGCCATCAGTGAGGGCAGTTATAGCAATCAGCCCCAGCATTTT. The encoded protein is CAISEGSYSNQPQHF.

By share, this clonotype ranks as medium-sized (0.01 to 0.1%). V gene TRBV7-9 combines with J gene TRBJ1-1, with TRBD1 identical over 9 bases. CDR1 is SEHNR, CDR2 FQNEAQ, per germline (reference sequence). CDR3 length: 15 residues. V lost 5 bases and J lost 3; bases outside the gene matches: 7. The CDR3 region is CASSPQGAPHTEAFF. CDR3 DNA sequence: TGTGCCAGCAGCCCACAGGGGGCCCCCCACACTGAAGCTTTCTTT.

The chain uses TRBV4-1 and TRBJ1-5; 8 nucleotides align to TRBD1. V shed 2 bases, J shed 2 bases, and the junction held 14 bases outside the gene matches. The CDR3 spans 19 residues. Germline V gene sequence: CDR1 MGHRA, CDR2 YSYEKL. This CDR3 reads CASSQTWTGRSIGNQPQHF. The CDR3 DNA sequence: TGCGCCAGCAGCCAAACCTGGACAGGGAGGTCAATAGGCAATCAGCCCCAGCATTTT.

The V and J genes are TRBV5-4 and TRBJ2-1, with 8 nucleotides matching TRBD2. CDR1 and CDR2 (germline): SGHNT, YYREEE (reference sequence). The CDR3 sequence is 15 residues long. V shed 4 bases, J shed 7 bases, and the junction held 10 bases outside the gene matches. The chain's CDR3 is CASSRYGGAGNEQFF. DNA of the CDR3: TGTGCCAGCAGCCGATACGGGGGGGCGGGAAATGAGCAGTTCTTC. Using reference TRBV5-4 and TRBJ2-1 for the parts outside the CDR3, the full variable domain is ETGVTQSPTHLIKTRGQQVTLRCSSQSGHNTVSWYQQALGQGPQFIFQYYREEENGRGNFPPRFSGLQFPNYSSELNVNALELDDSALYLCASSRYGGAGNEQFFGPGTRLTVL.

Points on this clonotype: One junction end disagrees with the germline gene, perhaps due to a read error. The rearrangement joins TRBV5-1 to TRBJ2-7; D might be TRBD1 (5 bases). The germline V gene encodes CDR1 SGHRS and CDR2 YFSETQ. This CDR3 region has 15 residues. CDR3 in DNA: TGCGCCAGCAGCTTGGCCCCTCGACAGTCCTACGGGCAGTACTTC. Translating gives CASSLAPRQSYGQYF.

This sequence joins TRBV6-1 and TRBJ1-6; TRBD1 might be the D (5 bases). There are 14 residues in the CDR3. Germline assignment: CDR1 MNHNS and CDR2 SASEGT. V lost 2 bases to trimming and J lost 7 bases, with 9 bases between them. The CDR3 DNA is TGTGCCAGCAGTGAATGGGGCTTAAATTCACCCCTCCACTTT. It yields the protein CASSEWGLNSPLHF.

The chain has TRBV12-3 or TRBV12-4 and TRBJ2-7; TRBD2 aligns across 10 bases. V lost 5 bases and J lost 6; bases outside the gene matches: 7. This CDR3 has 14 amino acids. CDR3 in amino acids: CASSPGLAISEQYF. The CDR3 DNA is TGTGCCAGCAGTCCGGGACTAGCGATTTCCGAGCAGTACTTC.

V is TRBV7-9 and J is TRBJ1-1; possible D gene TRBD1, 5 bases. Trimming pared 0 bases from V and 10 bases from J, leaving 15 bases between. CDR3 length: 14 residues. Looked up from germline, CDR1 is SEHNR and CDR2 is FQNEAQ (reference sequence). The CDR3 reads CASSLAGTLERAFF. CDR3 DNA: TGTGCCAGCAGCTTAGCCGGGACTCTTGAGAGAGCTTTCTTT.

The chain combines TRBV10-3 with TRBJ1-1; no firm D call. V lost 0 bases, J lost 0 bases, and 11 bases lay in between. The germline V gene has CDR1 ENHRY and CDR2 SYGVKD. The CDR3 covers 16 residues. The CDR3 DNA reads TGTGCCATCAGTGAGTCGGGCAGACTTATGAACACTGAAGCTTTCTTT. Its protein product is CAISESGRLMNTEAFF.

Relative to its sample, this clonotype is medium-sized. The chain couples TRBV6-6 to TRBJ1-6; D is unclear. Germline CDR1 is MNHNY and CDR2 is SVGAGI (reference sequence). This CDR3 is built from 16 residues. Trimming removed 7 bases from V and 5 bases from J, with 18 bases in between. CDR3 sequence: CASTARLLRDNSPLHF. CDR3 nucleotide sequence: TGTGCCAGCACCGCCCGGCTACTAAGGGATAATTCACCCCTCCACTTT.

Written as DNA, the CDR3 is TGCGCCAGCAGCTACGGACTCCGGGACAGCGACAATGAGCAGTTCTTC. This sequence encodes CASSYGLRDSDNEQFF. The chain combines TRBV5-1 with TRBJ2-1; 7 nucleotides align to TRBD1. CDR1 and CDR2 from the germline V gene are SGHRS and YFSETQ. The CDR3 covers 16 residues. V gave up 3 bases and J gave up 5 bases; unmatched junction bases: 11.

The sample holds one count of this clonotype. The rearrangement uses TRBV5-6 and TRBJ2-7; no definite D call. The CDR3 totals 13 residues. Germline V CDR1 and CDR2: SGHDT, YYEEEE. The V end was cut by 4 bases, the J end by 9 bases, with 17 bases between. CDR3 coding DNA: TGTGCCAGCAGCCCTGTACCTCGGGCGGCGCAGTACTTC. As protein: CASSPVPRAAQYF.

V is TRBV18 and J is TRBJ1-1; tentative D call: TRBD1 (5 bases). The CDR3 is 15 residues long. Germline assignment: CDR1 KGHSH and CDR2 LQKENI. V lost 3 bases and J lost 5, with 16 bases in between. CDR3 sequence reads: CASSPAGQIGTEAFF. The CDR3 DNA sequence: TGTGCCAGCTCACCGGCCGGACAAATCGGGACTGAAGCTTTCTTT.

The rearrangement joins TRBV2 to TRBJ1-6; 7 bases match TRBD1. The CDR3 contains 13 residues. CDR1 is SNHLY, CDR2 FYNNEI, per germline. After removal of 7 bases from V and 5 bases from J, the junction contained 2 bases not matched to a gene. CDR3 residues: CASTGTDNSPLHF. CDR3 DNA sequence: TGTGCCAGCACCGGGACAGATAATTCACCCCTCCACTTT. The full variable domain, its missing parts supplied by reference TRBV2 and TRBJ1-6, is EPEVTQTPSHQVTQMGQEVILRCVPISNHLYFYWYRQILGQKVEFLVSFYNNEISEKSEIFDDQFSVERPDGSNFTLKIRSTKLEDSAMYFCASTGTDNSPLHFGNGTRLTVT.

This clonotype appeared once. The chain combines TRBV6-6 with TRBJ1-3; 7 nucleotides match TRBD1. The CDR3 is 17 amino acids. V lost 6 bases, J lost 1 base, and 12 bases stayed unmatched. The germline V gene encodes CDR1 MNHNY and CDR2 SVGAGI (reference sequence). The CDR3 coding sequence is TGTGCCAGCAGGGCAAGAACAGGGGATGGTTCTGGAAACACCATATATTTT. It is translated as CASRARTGDGSGNTIYF.

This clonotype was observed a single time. CDR3 sequence (DNA): TGTGCCACCAAGCCCTCTGGGGCCAACGTCCTGACTTTC. This encodes CATKPSGANVLTF. This rearrangement joins TRBV27 to TRBJ2-6; D gene ambiguous. The CDR3 loop spans 13 amino acids. Germline CDR1 is MNHEY and CDR2 is SMNVEV (reference sequence). The V gene lost 10 bases and the J gene lost 0 bases, with 7 bases spanning the gap. The whole variable domain, filled in from reference TRBV27 and TRBJ2-6, reads EAQVTQNPRYLITVTGKKLTVTCSQNMNHEYMSWYRQDPGLGLRQIYYSMNVEVTDKGDVPEGYKVSRKEKRNFPLILESPSPNQTSLYFCATKPSGANVLTFGAGSRLTVL.

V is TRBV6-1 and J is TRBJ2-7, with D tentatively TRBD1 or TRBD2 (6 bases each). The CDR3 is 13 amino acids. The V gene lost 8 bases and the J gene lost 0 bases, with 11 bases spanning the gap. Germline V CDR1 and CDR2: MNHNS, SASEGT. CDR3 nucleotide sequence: TGTGCCAGCCGGGGGCAGAGCTCCTACGAGCAGTACTTC. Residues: CASRGQSSYEQYF.

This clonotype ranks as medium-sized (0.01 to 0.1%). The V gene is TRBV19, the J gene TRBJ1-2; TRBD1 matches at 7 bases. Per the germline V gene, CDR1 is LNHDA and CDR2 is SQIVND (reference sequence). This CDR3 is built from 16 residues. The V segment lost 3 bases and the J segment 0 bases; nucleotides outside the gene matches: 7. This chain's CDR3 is CASSIMDRLTNYGYTF. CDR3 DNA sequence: TGTGCCAGTAGTATCATGGACAGGCTGACTAACTATGGCTACACCTTC. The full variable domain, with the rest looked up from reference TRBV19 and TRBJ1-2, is DGGITQSPKYLFRKEGQNVTLSCEQNLNHDAMYWYRQDPGQGLRLIYYSQIVNDFQKGDIAEGYSVSREKKESFPLTVTSAQKNPTAFYLCASSIMDRLTNYGYTFGSGTRLTVV.

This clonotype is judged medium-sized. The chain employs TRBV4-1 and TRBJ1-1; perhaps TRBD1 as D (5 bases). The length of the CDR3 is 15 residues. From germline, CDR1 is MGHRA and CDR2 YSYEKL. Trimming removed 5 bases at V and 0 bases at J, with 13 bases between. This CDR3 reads CASSAPGQLNTEAFF. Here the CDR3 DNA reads TGCGCCAGCAGCGCCCCCGGACAACTGAACACTGAAGCTTTCTTT.

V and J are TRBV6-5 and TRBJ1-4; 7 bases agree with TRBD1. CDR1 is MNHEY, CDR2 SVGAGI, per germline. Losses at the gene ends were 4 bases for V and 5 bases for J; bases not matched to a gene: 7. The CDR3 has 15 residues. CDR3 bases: TGTGCCAGCAGTTCCCCGAGACAGGGAAATGAAAAACTGTTTTTT. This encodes CASSSPRQGNEKLFF.